Included here is one T cell receptor beta chain sequence, with context. Its antigen is as yet unknown. Clones were read by immunoSEQ multiplex PCR, and TCRdb kept only the in-frame ones, dropping some. The sample records 980,000 or so clones, around 80% being singletons. The V end lost 3 bases, the J end lost 8 bases, and 19 bases lay between the germline ends. CDR3 length: 15 amino acids. CDR1 MNHNS and CDR2 SASEGT come from the germline V gene. The entry originates in a study of shared clonotypes between healthy human individuals. Study-level findings and limits: Lower generation probabilities were found for non-shared clonotypes than for those shared by all four donors.

The rearrangement links TRBV6-1 to TRBJ1-2; tentatively, D is TRBD1 (6 bases). This TCR was sampled from a man aged 18-30 years in good health. The sample comprised memory CD4+ T cells sorted from blood. Subset of the sample: CD45RA-negative fraction. DNA for the CDR3: TGTGCCAGCAGTGAGATACAGGGTGGCTCCTACGGCTACACCTTC. Its translation is CASSEIQGGSYGYTF.